This is a list of T cell receptor beta chains from one sample in a study of blood T cell repertoires in COVID-19. The protocol was immunoSEQ multiplex PCR, while the TCRdb copy is restricted to in-frame clones and leaves out a portion. The table includes about 210,000 clones, around 80% detected once. The specimen sequenced was peripheral blood. The receptor source for this set is a woman aged 60 to 75 with COVID-19, enrolled during active disease. The CDR3 runs from the conserved cysteine through the conserved F or W. A D gene is named only where the DNA matches it firmly. Size is stated for part of the rows, as once, few or many counts, or as a class when the clone is expanded.

-,-,TRBV5-6,TRBJ1-3,TGTGCCAGCAGCTTGGGTAGCTCTGGAAACACCATATATTTT,CASSLGSSGNTIYF
-,TRBD2,TRBV2,TRBJ2-3,TGTGCCAACAGAGGCGGGAGGGAGAGGGACAAAAGCACAGATACGCAGTATTTT,CANRGGRERDKSTDTQYF
-,-,TRBV6-5,TRBJ2-1,TGTGCCAGCAGCCCCTATGTAAACCCCTACAATGAGCAGTTCTTC,CASSPYVNPYNEQFF
-,TRBD1,TRBV4-2,TRBJ1-1,TGTGCCAGCAGCCTCGAACAGGGGTCGAACACTGAAGCTTTCTTT,CASSLEQGSNTEAFF
-,-,TRBV6-5,TRBJ1-5,TGTGCCAGCAGTTACTCACGGGGGGATCAGCCCCAGCATTTT,CASSYSRGDQPQHF
-,-,TRBV2,TRBJ1-6,TGTGCCAGCTCCCCGGACAGTAGAAATTCACCCCTCCACTTT,CASSPDSRNSPLHF
-,TRBD1,TRBV10-3,TRBJ2-1,TGTGCCATCACCCCGGGACAGGGAGGCGATGAGCAGTTCTTC,CAITPGQGGDEQFF
-,TRBD1,TRBV5-6,TRBJ2-3,TGTGCCAGCAGCTTGGCAGTATGGACAGGGACAGATACGCAGTATTTT,CASSLAVWTGTDTQYF
few,TRBD1,TRBV7-3,TRBJ1-5,TGTGCCAGCAGCCTGGGGACAGGGGGGAGGTATAGCAATCAGCCCCAGCATTTT,CASSLGTGGRYSNQPQHF
-,-,TRBV7-9,TRBJ2-2,TGTGCCTCCCAGATTGCCACCGGGGAGCTGTTTTTT,CASQIATGELFF
-,TRBD2,TRBV7-2,TRBJ2-3,TGTGCCAGCAGCCCGGGACTAGGAGTAGATACGCAGTATTTT,CASSPGLGVDTQYF
-,-,TRBV5-4,TRBJ2-4,TGTGCCAGCAGCTTGGATGAGGAGAACATTCAGTACTTC,CASSLDEENIQYF
-,-,TRBV10-2,TRBJ2-7,TGCGCCAGCAGCCCCGGGACTGTCACCTACGAGCAGTACTTC,CASSPGTVTYEQYF
-,-,TRBV11-1,TRBJ1-1,TGTGCCAGCGCCCAGGGGATGAACACTGAAGCTTTCTTT,CASAQGMNTEAFF
-,TRBD2,TRBV6-5,TRBJ2-5,TGTGCCAGTCCCGGCGGGGGTCGCTCAGAGACCCAGTACTTC,CASPGGGRSETQYF
-,-,TRBV5-8,TRBJ1-4,TGTGCCAGCAGCTTACCAGGGGTGGTTAGTACTGAAAAACTGTTTTTT,CASSLPGVVSTEKLFF
-,-,TRBV7-9,TRBJ2-5,TGTGCCAGCAGCCAAACGCCGGGGATTCAGACCCAGTACTTC,CASSQTPGIQTQYF
-,TRBD2,TRBV7-3,TRBJ2-3,TGTGCCAGCAGCCCCAGACTAGCGGGAGCAGATACGCAGTATTTT,CASSPRLAGADTQYF
-,-,TRBV7-3,TRBJ2-1,TGTGCCAGCAGCCCTAAGACTGGCTCCTACAATGAGCAGTTCTTC,CASSPKTGSYNEQFF
-,TRBD1,TRBV10-3,TRBJ1-4,TGTGCCACATTCCCGGGACAGGTTAATGAAAAACTGTTTTTT,CATFPGQVNEKLFF
-,TRBD2,TRBV6-2/TRBV6-3,TRBJ2-2,TGTGCCAGCAGCGACCGTGGGACTAGCGGGACCGGGGAGCTGTTTTTT,CASSDRGTSGTGELFF
-,-,TRBV10-1,TRBJ2-3,TGCGCCAGCAGTGAGGTGTCCAGGGTCGGGGATACGCAGTATTTT,CASSEVSRVGDTQYF
-,TRBD1,TRBV9,TRBJ2-2,TGTGCCAGCAGCGTAGGTAGGACAGGGAATCCCGGGGAGCTGTTTTTT,CASSVGRTGNPGELFF
few,TRBD1,TRBV2,TRBJ1-5,TGTGCCAGCAGTGGAGAAGGGGGCGTCGGACAGCCCCAGCATTTT,CASSGEGGVGQPQHF
once,TRBD2,TRBV10-1,TRBJ2-3,TGCGCCACCCGAACCTCAGCGGGGGGCCACAGGAATACGCAGTATTTT,CATRTSAGGHRNTQYF
once,TRBD2,TRBV6-2/TRBV6-3,TRBJ2-3,TGTGCCAGCAGTTACCAAACTAGCGGATACACAGATACGCAGTATTTT,CASSYQTSGYTDTQYF